This T cell receptor (beta chain) comes out of a study of T cells in Graves' hyperthyroidism and ophthalmopathy. The study, taken as a whole, reports: Blood also contained most expanded thyroid clonotypes above 0.001. A model of 13 V-J features distinguished ophthalmopathy from stable hyperthyroidism.

Details on this clonotype: Its antigen is unknown. Germline and junction disagree at one end, which may indicate a read error.

The definition of stable Graves' hyperthyroidism was no ophthalmopathy progression within 18 months. Aged 18 to 65, the patients had hyperthyroidism that was newly diagnosed and had lasted under 2 months. Authors of the study amplified TCR beta CDR3 regions from RNA transcripts. A set of HTBI primers served as the primers for a first-round RT-PCR of the TCR CDR3. TCRdb re-analysed the multiplex PCR reads in MiXCR, keeping a single row per CDR3 protein. The repertoire consists of under 700,000 distinct CDR3 sequences, with about 45% occurring once and the leading ten covering about 7.9%. Input material: peripheral blood or thyroid tissue (not recorded which). The clonotype comes from a young woman with Graves' hyperthyroidism.

CDR3 protein: CAISYGTLHYGYTF. The CDR3 DNA follows: TGTGCCATCAGTTACGGGACGCTTCACTATGGCTACACCTTC. This chain joins TRBV6-5 and TRBJ1-2, with D possibly matching TRBD1 (5 bases). Per the germline V gene, CDR1 is MNHEY and CDR2 is SVGAGI. CDR3 length: 14 amino acids.